The entry that follows covers one T cell receptor (beta chain) sequence. Germline CDR1 is SNHLY and CDR2 is FYNNEI. The CDR3 contains 14 residues. V lost 2 bases to trimming and J lost 6 bases, with 10 bases between them. The sample comes from a study of OX40 agonist ivuxolimab in advanced cancers. Study overall: Head and neck, renal cell, melanoma or hepatocellular carcinoma were the cancers that dose-escalation patients had. Averaging about 60 years in age, with a range of roughly 20 to 79, the cohort was about 83% male.

This table comes from immunoSEQ multiplex PCR, and its TCRdb copy is limited to in-frame clones, with some not included. Of about 89,000 clones listed, around nine tenths are singletons. This TCR derives from an adult with an advanced solid tumor such as melanoma, head and neck, liver or kidney cancer. This chain links TRBV2 with TRBJ1-4; D unresolved. The sequencing here drew on CD4+ or CD8+ T cells sorted from blood, taken in a trial of the OX40 agonist ivuxolimab. The CDR3: CASSERGYYEKLFF. In DNA form, the CDR3 reads TGTGCCAGCAGTGAACGAGGGTACTATGAAAAACTGTTTTTT.